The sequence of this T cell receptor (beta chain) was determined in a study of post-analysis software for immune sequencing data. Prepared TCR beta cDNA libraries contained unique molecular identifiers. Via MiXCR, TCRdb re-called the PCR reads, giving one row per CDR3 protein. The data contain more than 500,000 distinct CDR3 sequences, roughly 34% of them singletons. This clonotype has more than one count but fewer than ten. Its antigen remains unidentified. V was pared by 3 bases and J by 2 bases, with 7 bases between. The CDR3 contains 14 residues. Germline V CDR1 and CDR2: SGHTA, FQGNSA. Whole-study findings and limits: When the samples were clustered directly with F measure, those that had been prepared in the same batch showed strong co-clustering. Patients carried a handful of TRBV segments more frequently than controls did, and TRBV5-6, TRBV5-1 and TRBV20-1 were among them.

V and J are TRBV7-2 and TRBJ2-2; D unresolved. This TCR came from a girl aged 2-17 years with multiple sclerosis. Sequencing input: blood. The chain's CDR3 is CASSFSLNTGELFF. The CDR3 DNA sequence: TGTGCCAGCAGCTTCAGTCTAAACACCGGGGAGCTGTTTTTT.